This T cell receptor beta chain emerged from a study of T cell responses to AZD1222 COVID-19 vaccine. Study findings and constraints: Repertoire collection took place solely once the T cell response had peaked.

Here immunoSEQ multiplex PCR was the method, and the copy in TCRdb shows in-frame clones only, minus some. The sample lists fewer than 150,000 clones, approximately 90% occurring once. Concerning this clone itself: Its antigen is not identified.

V lost 0 bases and J lost 6, with 12 bases in between. Germline assignment: CDR1 SGHRS and CDR2 YFSETQ. The CDR3 spans 15 residues. The source of this sequence is an adult in good health. The chain has TRBV5-1 and TRBJ1-4; a possible D gene is TRBD1 (6 bases). The sample here was peripheral blood, taken on day 0 of AZD1222 vaccination. Here the CDR3 DNA reads TGCGCCAGCAGCTTGGGGGGCAGGGGTGATGAAAAACTGTTTTTT. Translation: CASSLGGRGDEKLFF.